This record concerns one TCR beta chain sequence. What it binds is unknown. The junction had 11 bases not matched to a gene; V was cut back by 7 bases and J by 5 bases. CDR3 length equals 14 residues. Germline-derived CDR1 and CDR2 are SGHRS and YFSETQ. These data are taken from a study of cytomegalovirus exposure and HLA in healthy donors. Study findings and constraints: Researchers counted some 150 TCR beta chains as cytomegalovirus-associated. Based on reports, TCR beta sequences accurately predicted HLA-A and HLA-B alleles for most subjects.

Amplification used 60 Vbeta primers and 13 Jbeta primers. TCRdb keeps only in-frame clones here, not all; method: immunoSEQ multiplex PCR. The repertoire consists of fewer than 200,000 clones, with 75% to 85% occurring once and the leading ten covering more than 0.75%. The clonotype originates from a girl aged 2 to 9 in good health and CMV-seropositive. The sample comprised PBMCs. The chain has TRBV5-1 and TRBJ2-5, with 7 positions matching TRBD2. CDR3: CASGGKGGRETQYF. In DNA, the CDR3 is TGCGCCAGCGGGGGGAAGGGAGGGAGGGAGACCCAGTACTTC.